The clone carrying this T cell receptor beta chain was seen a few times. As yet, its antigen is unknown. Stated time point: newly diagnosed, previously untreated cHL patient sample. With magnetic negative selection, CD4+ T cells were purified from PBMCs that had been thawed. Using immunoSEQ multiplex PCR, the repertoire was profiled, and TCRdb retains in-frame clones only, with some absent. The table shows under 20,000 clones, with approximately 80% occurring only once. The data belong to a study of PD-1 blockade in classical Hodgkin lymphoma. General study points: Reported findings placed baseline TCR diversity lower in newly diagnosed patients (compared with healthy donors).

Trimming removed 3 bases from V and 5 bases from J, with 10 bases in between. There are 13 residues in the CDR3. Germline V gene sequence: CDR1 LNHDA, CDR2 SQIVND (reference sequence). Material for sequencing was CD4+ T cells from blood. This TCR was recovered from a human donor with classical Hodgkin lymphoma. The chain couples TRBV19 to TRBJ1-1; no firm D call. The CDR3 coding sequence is TGTGCCAGTAGTATGCCCTATAGGACTGAAGCTTTCTTT. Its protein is CASSMPYRTEAFF.